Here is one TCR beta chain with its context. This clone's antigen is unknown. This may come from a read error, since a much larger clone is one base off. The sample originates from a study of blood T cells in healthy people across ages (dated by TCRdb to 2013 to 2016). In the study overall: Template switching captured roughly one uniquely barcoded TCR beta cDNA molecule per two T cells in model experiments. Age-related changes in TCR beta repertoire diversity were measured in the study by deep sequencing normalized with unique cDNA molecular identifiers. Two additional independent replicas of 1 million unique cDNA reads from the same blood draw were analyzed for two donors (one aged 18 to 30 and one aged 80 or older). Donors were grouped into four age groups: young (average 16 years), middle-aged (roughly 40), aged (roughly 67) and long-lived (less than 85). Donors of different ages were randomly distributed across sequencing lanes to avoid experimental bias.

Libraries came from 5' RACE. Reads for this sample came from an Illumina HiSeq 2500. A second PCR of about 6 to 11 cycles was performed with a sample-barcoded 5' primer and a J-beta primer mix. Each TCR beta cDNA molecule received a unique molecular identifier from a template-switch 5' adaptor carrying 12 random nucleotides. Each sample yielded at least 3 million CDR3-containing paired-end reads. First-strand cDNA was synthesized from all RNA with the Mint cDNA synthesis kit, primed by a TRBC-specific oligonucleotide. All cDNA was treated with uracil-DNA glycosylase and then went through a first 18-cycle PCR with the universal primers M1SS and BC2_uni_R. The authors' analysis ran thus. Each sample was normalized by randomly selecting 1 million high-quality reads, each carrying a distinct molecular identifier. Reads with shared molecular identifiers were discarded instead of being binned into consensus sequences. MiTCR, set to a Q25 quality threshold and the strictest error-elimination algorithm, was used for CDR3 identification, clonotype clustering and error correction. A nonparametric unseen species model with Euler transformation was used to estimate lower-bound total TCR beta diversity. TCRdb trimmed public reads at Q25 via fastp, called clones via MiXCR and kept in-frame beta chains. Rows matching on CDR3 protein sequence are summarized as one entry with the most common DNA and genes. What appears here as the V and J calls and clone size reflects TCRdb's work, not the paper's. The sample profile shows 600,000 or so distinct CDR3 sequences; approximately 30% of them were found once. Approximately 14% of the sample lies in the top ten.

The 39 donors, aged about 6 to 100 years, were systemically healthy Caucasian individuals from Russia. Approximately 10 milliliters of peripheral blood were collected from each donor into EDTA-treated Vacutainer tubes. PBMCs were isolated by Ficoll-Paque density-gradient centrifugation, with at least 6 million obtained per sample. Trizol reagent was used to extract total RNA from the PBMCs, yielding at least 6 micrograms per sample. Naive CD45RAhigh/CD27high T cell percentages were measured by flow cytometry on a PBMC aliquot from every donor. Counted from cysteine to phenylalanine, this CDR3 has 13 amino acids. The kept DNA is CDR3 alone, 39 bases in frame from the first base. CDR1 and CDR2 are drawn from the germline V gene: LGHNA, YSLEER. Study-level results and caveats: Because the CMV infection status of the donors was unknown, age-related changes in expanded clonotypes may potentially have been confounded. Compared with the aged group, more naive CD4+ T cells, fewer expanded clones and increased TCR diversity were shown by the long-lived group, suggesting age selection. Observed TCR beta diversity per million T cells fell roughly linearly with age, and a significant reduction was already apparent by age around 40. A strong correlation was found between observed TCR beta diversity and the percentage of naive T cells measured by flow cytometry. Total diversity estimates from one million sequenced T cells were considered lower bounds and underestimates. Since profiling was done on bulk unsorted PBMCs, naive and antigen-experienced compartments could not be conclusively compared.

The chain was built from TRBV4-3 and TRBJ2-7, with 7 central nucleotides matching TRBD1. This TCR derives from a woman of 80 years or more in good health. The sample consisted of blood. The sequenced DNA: TGCGCCAGCGGCCAAGAAACAGGGGCCGAGCAGTACTTC. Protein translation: CASGQETGAEQYF.